This TCR beta chain was profiled in a study of spatial heterogeneity in lung cancer (dated by TCRdb to about 2019). In terms of the full investigation: Beta-chain transcripts were consistently detected in greater numbers than alpha-chain transcripts, which likely reflected higher beta-chain transcript abundance. Both alpha and beta chains were TCR-sequenced in 220 or so tumor regions, about 64 matched nontumor lung samples and approximately 50 PBMC samples obtained at surgery. The study linked features of the TCR repertoire to counts of nonsynonymous mutations, which were determined by whole-exome sequencing of tumor tissue. In non-small cell lung cancer, the study made a quantitative comparison of TCR alpha and beta repertoires among multiple tumor regions, matched nontumor lung and blood. In the raw uncorrected reads, each unique combination of TCR and UMI appeared more than ten times on average. Study-wide conclusions, independent of this receptor: Ubiquitous expanded tumor TCRs were found in blood more often at tumor resection than at routine follow-up. Confirming at a functional level the hypothesis that regional TCRs recognize regional mutations was considered to require additional single-cell paired TCR alpha and beta sequencing.

Interpreted using the paper, the time point label stands for: sample taken at primary tumor resection. Without any cell sorting, TCR sequencing was performed on whole RNA extracted either from tumor and nontumor lung tissue or from cryopreserved PBMC samples. Donors were approximately 72 patients with early-stage, untreated non-small cell lung cancer from the lung TRACERx cohort. Only patients for whom sufficient RNA was available from at least two tumor regions were selected for TCR sequencing. This clonotype has only a few counts. This clone's antigen is unknown. The record has no base qualities; no much larger clone is one base away. The protocol used for the library was 5' RACE. The run used a NextSeq 500. The TCR library protocol attached a unique molecular identifier to each TCR cDNA molecule to allow correction of PCR and sequencing errors. The authors processed their data as follows. Decombinator tools were used for TCR identification, UMI-based error correction and CDR3 extraction. TCRs above a frequency of 2 per 1,000, corresponding to the top 1% of the tumor frequency distribution, were defined as expanded. Renyi diversity was computed with the R vegan package after each repertoire had been subsampled 100 times to 5,000 TCRs. To build CDR3 similarity networks, amino acid triplet string-kernel similarity was used, and CDR3s were connected when their pairwise similarity was above 0.82. TCRdb reworked the public reads: Q25 trimming with fastp, MiXCR clone assembly, productive beta chains retained. Each CDR3 protein gets just one entry, which takes the most common genes and DNA from the rows behind it. TCRdb's processing, not the authors' own work, is the source of the V and J calls. This sample holds 40,000 to 55,000 distinct CDR3 sequences; roughly 7% were observed only once. Clones ranked in the top ten supply around 43% of the sample.

Reading the germline V gene gives CDR1 SGHTA and CDR2 FQGNSA. The CDR3 spans 17 residues, from the cysteine through the phenylalanine. The CDR3 DNA has 51 bases and is translated from base 1. Germline trimming: 2 bases from V, 2 bases from J; junction bases outside gene matches: 8. The V gene is TRBV7-2 and the J gene is TRBJ2-7; TRBD2 matches 11 bases in the middle. The TCR comes from a female donor with early-stage non-small cell lung cancer. Here the sequenced sample was PBMCs, taken at surgery. The CDR3 is CASSLQASGGITYEQYF. The DNA sequence reads TGTGCCAGCAGCTTACAGGCTAGCGGGGGGATTACCTACGAGCAGTACTTC. The CDR3, completed at both ends by the reference TRBV7-2 and TRBJ2-7 genes, gives the full variable domain GAGVSQSPSNKVTEKGKDVELRCDPISGHTALYWYRQSLGQGLEFLIYFQGNSAPDKSGLPSDRFSAERTGGSVSTLTIQRTQQEDSAVYLCASSLQASGGITYEQYFGPGTRLTVT.